This paragraph reports one T cell receptor beta chain. Each participant's cohort was designated according to participant-reported clinical history. This specimen belongs to a study of blood T cell repertoires in COVID-19. V gave up 6 bases and J gave up 3 bases, with 14 bases separating them. This CDR3 contains 14 residues. Germline CDR1 SNHLY, CDR2 FYNNEI. TCRdb keeps only in-frame clones here, not all; method: immunoSEQ multiplex PCR. The sample comprises 160,000 or so clones, over 75% of which are singletons, and more than 6.5% rests with the top ten. The TCR comes from a woman aged 50 to 65 who had recovered from COVID-19. The sequenced material came from PBMCs or T cells enriched from blood (not recorded which). V and J are TRBV2 and TRBJ1-1, with D perhaps TRBD1 (6 bases). The CDR3 region has the DNA TGTGCCAGCAGGAACAGGGTCACGGACACTGAAGCTTTCTTT. Its protein product is CASRNRVTDTEAFF.